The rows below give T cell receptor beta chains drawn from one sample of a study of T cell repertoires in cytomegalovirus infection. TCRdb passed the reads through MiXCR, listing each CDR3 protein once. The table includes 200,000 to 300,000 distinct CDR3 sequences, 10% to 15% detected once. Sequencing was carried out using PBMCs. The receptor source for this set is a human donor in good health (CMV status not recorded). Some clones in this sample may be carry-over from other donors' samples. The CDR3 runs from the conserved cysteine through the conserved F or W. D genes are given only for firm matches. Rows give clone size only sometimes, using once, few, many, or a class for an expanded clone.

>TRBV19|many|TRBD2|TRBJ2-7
TGTGCCAGTAGTCCCCGGGAGGGCCTCGAGGGCGAGCAGTACTTC
CASSPREGLEGEQYF
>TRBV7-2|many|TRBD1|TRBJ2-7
TGTGCCAGCAGCGGACTACAGGGGGCCTACGAGCAGTACTTC
CASSGLQGAYEQYF
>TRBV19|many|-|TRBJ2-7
TGTGCCAGTTCCCAGAGGACCCTCTACGAGCAGTACTTC
CASSQRTLYEQYF
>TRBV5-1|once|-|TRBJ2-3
TGCGCCAGCAAACAGTGTGCCCCCCCCACAGATACGCAGTATTTT
CASKQCAPPTDTQYF
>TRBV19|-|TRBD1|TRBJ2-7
TGTGCCAGTACCGGGACAGGGGCCTACGAGCAGTACTTC
CASTGTGAYEQYF
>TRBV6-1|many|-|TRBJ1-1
TGTGCCAGCAGTTATAACCAGGGAGGCACTGAAGCTTTCTTT
CASSYNQGGTEAFF
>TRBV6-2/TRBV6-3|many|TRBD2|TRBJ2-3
TGTGCCAGCAGACGCGGGACTAGCTTCACAGATACGCAGTATTTT
CASRRGTSFTDTQYF
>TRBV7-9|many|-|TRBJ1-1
TGTGCCAGCAGCTTAGGGGGCGAGAACACTGAAGCTTTCTTT
CASSLGGENTEAFF
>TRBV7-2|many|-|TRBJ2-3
TGTGCCAGCACCGACGGATCAGCTACGCAGTATTTT
CASTDGSATQYF
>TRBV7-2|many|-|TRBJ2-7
TGTGCCAGCAGCCCAACCCGGGCCACCTTCGAGCAGTACTTC
CASSPTRATFEQYF
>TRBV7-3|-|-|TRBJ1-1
TGTGCCAGCAGCTTAACTGGGGGACCGGGAGCTTTCTTT
CASSLTGGPGAFF
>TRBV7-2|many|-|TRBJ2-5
TGTGCCAGCAGCTTGCTCGGCCACCAAGAGACCCAGTACTTC
CASSLLGHQETQYF
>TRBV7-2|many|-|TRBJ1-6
TGTGCCAGCAGCTCAAGTGGGGGGGATAATTCACCCCTCCACTTT
CASSSSGGDNSPLHF
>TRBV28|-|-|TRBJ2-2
TGTGCCAGCAGTTATACGACTCCCTCCACCGGGGAGCTGTTTTTT
CASSYTTPSTGELFF
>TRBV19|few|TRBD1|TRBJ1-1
TGTGCCAGTAGTATAGCAAACAGGGGCCCGTCGAACACTGAAGCTTTCTTT
CASSIANRGPSNTEAFF
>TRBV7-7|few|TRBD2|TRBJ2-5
TGTGCCAGCAGCTTAGTGCCGGGGGGAGAGACCCAGTACTTC
CASSLVPGGETQYF
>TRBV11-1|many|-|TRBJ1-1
TGTGCCAGCAGCTTTAGGGTGAACACTGAAGCTTTCTTT
CASSFRVNTEAFF
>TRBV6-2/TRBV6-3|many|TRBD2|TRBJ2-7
TGTGCCAGCAGTCCCCTCCCCGGGACTAGCGGCGATTTCTACGAGCAGTACTTC
CASSPLPGTSGDFYEQYF
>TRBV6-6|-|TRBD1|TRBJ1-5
TGTGCCAGCAGTACGCCGACAGGGGGCATTCAGCCCCAGCATTTT
CASSTPTGGIQPQHF
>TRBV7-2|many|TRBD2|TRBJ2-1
TGTGCCAGCAGCTTAGGGGGACTAGCGGGCCATGAGCAGTTCTTC
CASSLGGLAGHEQFF
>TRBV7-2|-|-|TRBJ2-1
TGTGCCACCCGGTCTAAGAATGAGCAGTTCTTC
CATRSKNEQFF
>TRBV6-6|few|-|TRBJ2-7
TGTGCCAGCAGTTACTCGACTGAGGAACGAGAGCAGTACTTC
CASSYSTEEREQYF
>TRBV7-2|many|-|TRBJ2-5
TGTGCCAGCAGCTTGGCTAGTGGAAATTTGGAGACCCAGTACTTC
CASSLASGNLETQYF
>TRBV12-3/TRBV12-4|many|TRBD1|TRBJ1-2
TGTGCCAGTTCGACAGGGGAAGACTATGGCTACACCTTC
CASSTGEDYGYTF